The 5 T cell receptor beta chains presented below share a single source sample, sequenced in a study of blood T cell repertoires in COVID-19. Clones were read by immunoSEQ multiplex PCR, and TCRdb kept only the in-frame ones, dropping some. The sample comprises hundreds of thousands of clones, around 83% of which are singletons, and roughly 7.4% rests with the top ten. Sequencing used peripheral blood. The receptors stem from a woman aged 50 to 60 with acute or convalescent COVID-19.

This clone was observed once. The CDR3 is CASSEGSGTDTQYF. In DNA, the CDR3 is TGCGCCAGCAGCGAGGGCAGTGGCACAGATACGCAGTATTTT. This chain joins TRBV5-1 and TRBJ2-3, with a tentative D call TRBD2 (5 bases). From germline, CDR1 is SGHRS and CDR2 YFSETQ. The germline V and J ends were trimmed by 4 bases and 1 base, with 10 bases remaining between them. The CDR3 is 14 amino acids.

The chain has TRBV2 and TRBJ1-6; tentative D call: TRBD1 (5 bases). Germline CDR1 SNHLY, CDR2 FYNNEI. Trimming removed 6 bases at V and 9 bases at J, with 18 bases between. The CDR3 runs to 15 residues. CDR3 nucleotides: TGTGCCAGCAGCCCCCAGGGCCTCGGGGGTTCACCCCTCCACTTT. Its translation is CASSPQGLGGSPLHF. The full variable domain, with the rest looked up from reference TRBV2 and TRBJ1-6, is EPEVTQTPSHQVTQMGQEVILRCVPISNHLYFYWYRQILGQKVEFLVSFYNNEISEKSEIFDDQFSVERPDGSNFTLKIRSTKLEDSAMYFCASSPQGLGGSPLHFGNGTRLTVT.

The chain couples TRBV6-5 to TRBJ2-3, with D unclear. Germline-derived CDR1 and CDR2 are MNHEY and SVGAGI. This CDR3 comprises 13 residues. The V gene lost 6 bases and the J gene lost 2 bases, with 9 bases spanning the gap. The CDR3 loop reads CASRRLHTDTQYF. As DNA, the CDR3 is TGTGCCAGCAGGAGACTGCACACAGATACGCAGTATTTT.

This sequence joins TRBV25-1 and TRBJ1-3, with D possibly being TRBD1 (5 bases). Looked up from germline, CDR1 is MGHDK and CDR2 is SYGVNS. The ends were cut back, 2 bases at V and 2 bases at J, with 10 bases in the middle. This CDR3 comprises 15 residues. The CDR3 DNA reads as TGTGCCAGCAGTGAACCGTGGGGGGCTGGAAACACCATATATTTT. It codes for CASSEPWGAGNTIYF.

The chain is built from TRBV19 and TRBJ1-2, with D perhaps TRBD1 (5 bases). V was pared by 4 bases and J by 2 bases, with 20 bases between. This CDR3 comprises 17 residues. The germline gives CDR1 LNHDA, CDR2 SQIVND (reference sequence). CDR3 DNA: TGTGCCAGTAGTACCCTTCGGGGGGAAGGAAGCAACTATGGCTACACCTTC. Residues: CASSTLRGEGSNYGYTF.